The 5 T cell receptor beta chains listed next were all sequenced from one sample in a study of blood T cell repertoires in COVID-19. TCRdb keeps only in-frame clones here, not all; method: immunoSEQ multiplex PCR. The sample carries around 200,000 clones, roughly nine tenths recorded once. Input material: peripheral blood. The receptors here all came from a man aged 35 to 55 with acute or convalescent COVID-19.

J is TRBJ2-7 and V is TRBV6-2 or TRBV6-3; 7 bases line up with TRBD2. In germline, CDR1 is MNHEY, CDR2 SVGEGT. Trimming took 5 bases from V and 2 from J; bases not matched to a gene: 9. This CDR3 comprises 15 residues. CDR3: CASSPREAGPYEQYF. The CDR3 DNA reads as TGTGCCAGCAGTCCAAGGGAAGCGGGGCCCTACGAGCAGTACTTC.

The chain combines TRBV5-6 with TRBJ1-6; D is perhaps TRBD1 (6 bases). CDR3 length: 14 amino acids. Trimming removed 3 bases from V and 14 bases from J, with 18 bases in between. Germline CDR1 is SGHDT and CDR2 is YYEEEE. CDR3 amino acids: CASSYGGQLETLHF. In DNA, the CDR3 is TGTGCCAGCAGCTATGGAGGACAGCTTGAGACCCTCCACTTT.

The V call is TRBV13, the J call TRBJ1-1; TRBD1 might be the D (6 bases). V was pared by 5 bases and J by 11 bases, with 24 bases between. The CDR3 is 15 residues long. CDR1 and CDR2 from the germline V gene are PRHDT and FYEKMQ (reference sequence). CDR3 region: CASSRRDTLNSGAFF. CDR3 DNA: TGTGCCAGCAGCCGAAGGGACACCCTCAATTCGGGGGCTTTCTTT.

This rearrangement joins TRBV25-1 to TRBJ2-7; a possible D gene is TRBD2 (6 bases). The CDR3 length is 15 residues. Germline CDR1 reads MGHDK; CDR2 reads SYGVNS. V dropped 6 bases and J dropped 0 bases, with 15 bases sitting between them. The CDR3 sequence: CASSPWEASSYEQYF. The DNA of the CDR3 is TGTGCCAGCAGCCCATGGGAGGCTAGCTCCTACGAGCAGTACTTC.

The gene calls are TRBV5-1 and TRBJ2-7; TRBD1 might be the D (5 bases). CDR1 and CDR2 (germline): SGHRS, YFSETQ. This CDR3 contains 13 residues. V was trimmed by 0 bases and J by 6 bases, leaving 10 bases between them. The CDR3, as DNA: TGCGCCAGCAGCTTGGTTTTTCAGGGCGAGCAGTACTTC. Its protein is CASSLVFQGEQYF.